The 7 T cell receptor beta chains listed next were all sequenced from one sample in a study of blood T cell repertoires in COVID-19. Using immunoSEQ multiplex PCR, the repertoire was profiled, and TCRdb retains in-frame clones only, with some absent. This table holds some 350,000 clones, around 84% found once. The sample consisted of peripheral blood. The receptor set was obtained from a human donor in a cohort sampled during active COVID-19.

V usage is TRBV2 and J usage is TRBJ2-1; D is ambiguous. Trimming pared 3 bases from V and 10 bases from J, leaving 16 bases between. The CDR3 extends over 14 amino acids. Germline V gene data show CDR1 as SNHLY and CDR2 as FYNNEI. The CDR3, as DNA: TGTGCCAGCAGTGAGGTTGCTAGTTTCGTAGAGCAGTTCTTC. As protein: CASSEVASFVEQFF.

The V gene is TRBV28, the J gene TRBJ2-1, with 9 bases that match TRBD2. This CDR3 is built from 13 residues. V was pared by 5 bases and J by 9 bases, with 5 bases of the junction left unmatched. Germline lookup yields CDR1 MDHEN and CDR2 SYDVKM. CDR3 sequence reads: CASSPGLAFEQFF. The CDR3 coding sequence is TGTGCCAGCAGTCCGGGACTAGCCTTTGAGCAGTTCTTC.

This sequence joins TRBV6-5 and TRBJ2-3; D ambiguous. V lost 5 bases to trimming and J lost 9 bases, with 15 bases between them. Germline loops: CDR1 MNHEY, CDR2 SVGAGI. The CDR3 covers 13 residues. The CDR3 coding sequence is TGTGCCAGCAGTCGCAAGACTCTCGGAACGCAGTATTTT. Translation gives CASSRKTLGTQYF.

In nucleotides, the CDR3 is TGTGCCAGTACGGACAGGAGGTTCGGAGGCTACACCTTC. It yields the protein CASTDRRFGGYTF. This chain uses TRBV19 with TRBJ1-2; 7 bases fit TRBD1. After removal of 7 bases from V and 8 bases from J, the junction contained 10 bases not matched to a gene. Germline V gene data show CDR1 as LNHDA and CDR2 as SQIVND (reference sequence). There are 13 residues in the CDR3.

The chain combines TRBV5-1 with TRBJ2-1, with a possible D match to TRBD2 (6 bases). The CDR3 contains 15 residues. The V gene's germline CDR1 is SGHRS and CDR2 YFSETQ. With 4 bases removed from V and 3 bases from J, the gap between germline ends came to 14 bases. The CDR3 protein is CASSQLGGYYNEQFF. CDR3 sequence (DNA): TGCGCCAGCAGCCAGCTCGGGGGATACTACAATGAGCAGTTCTTC.

The rearrangement links TRBV2 to TRBJ2-1; no clear D gene. The CDR3 is made up of 14 amino acids. In germline, CDR1 is SNHLY, CDR2 FYNNEI. Trimming removed 4 bases at V and 5 bases at J, with 12 bases between. In nucleotides, the CDR3 is TGTGCCAGCAGTGCCCACTCCCTCAACAATGAGCAGTTCTTC. Its translation: CASSAHSLNNEQFF.

The chain joins TRBV7-3 to TRBJ2-1, with D maybe TRBD1 (6 bases). Germline CDR1 reads SGHTA; CDR2 reads FQGTGA. V was clipped by 6 bases and J by 13 bases, with 16 bases between them. CDR3 size: 12 residues. In DNA form, the CDR3 reads TGTGCCAGCAGTCCGGACAGCCGGTTACAGTTCTTC. It codes for CASSPDSRLQFF.